In its sample, the clone carrying this TCR beta chain was seen a few times. This entry belongs to a study of identical twins. Healthy Caucasians, and only they, were the donors. Unique molecular identifiers were present on the cDNA, and a universal primer site came from template switching. TCRdb used MiXCR to reprocess the 5' RACE reads, holding one entry per CDR3 protein. This table has 700,000 or so distinct CDR3 sequences, over 20% appearing once. The CDR3 is 14 residues long. V shed 5 bases and J shed 3 bases, with 8 bases lying between them. A further study also used this sample, focusing on T cells expressing NK-cell markers.

The receptor was isolated from a woman aged 18-29 years in good health. The sequencing sample was made of PBMCs. The chain links TRBV12-3 or TRBV12-4 to TRBJ2-6; TRBD2 is a possible D gene (5 bases). The CDR3 DNA reads as TGTGCCAGCAGTAGGGAGTTTGGGGCCAACGTCCTGACTTTC. It yields the protein CASSREFGANVLTF.